The next 8 T cell receptor beta chains were all read from a single sample in a study of regulatory T cells in long-lasting Graves disease. Time point denoted: newly diagnosed GD, antithyroid drugs for less than 3 months. RNA from PBMCs was the source of the TCR library. Construction of TCR beta libraries relied on iRepertoire HTBI primers and on Arm-PCR targeting CDR3 regions. TCRdb called the multiplex PCR reads again in MiXCR, with one record for every CDR3 protein. The sample comprises 400,000 to 500,000 distinct CDR3 sequences, approximately 16% of which are singletons, and around a quarter rests with the top ten. These data were also filed under a second study, of T cells in Graves' hyperthyroidism and ophthalmopathy.

The sequencing here drew on peripheral blood mononuclear cells (PBMCs), taken at new diagnosis, from a patient treated with antithyroid drugs. These receptor sequences come from a woman under 30 with Graves disease.

Only one count was recorded for this clonotype. The gene calls are TRBV7-9 and TRBJ1-1; D perhaps matches TRBD1 (5 bases). Germline assignment: CDR1 SEHNR and CDR2 FQNEAQ (reference sequence). V was trimmed by 2 bases and J by 11 bases, leaving 15 bases between them. This CDR3 contains 13 residues. This CDR3 is CASSLPGGGGAFF. The DNA for the CDR3 is TGTGCCAGCAGCTTACCGGGGGGTGGAGGGGCTTTCTTT.

This clonotype has more than one count but fewer than ten. The chain carries TRBV5-1 and TRBJ2-3; 7 nucleotides match TRBD2. CDR1 and CDR2 from the germline V gene are SGHRS and YFSETQ. V gave up 5 bases and J gave up 2 bases; unmatched junction bases: 14. There are 17 residues in the CDR3. The CDR3 nucleotides are TGCGCCAGCAGACGGGCTGGGGTAGCGGGTCCCACAGATACGCAGTATTTT. This gives the protein CASRRAGVAGPTDTQYF.

In this sample, this clonotype turned up a few times. The gene calls are TRBV3-1 and TRBJ2-1; D gene uncertain. Germline V gene data show CDR1 as LGHDT and CDR2 as YNNKEL (reference sequence). The V end was cut by 0 bases, the J end by 1 base, with 13 bases between. This CDR3 has 17 residues. The CDR3 spells CASSQERARLSYNEQFF. Here the CDR3 DNA reads TGTGCCAGCAGCCAAGAACGGGCGCGGTTATCCTACAATGAGCAGTTCTTC.

This clonotype was recorded once. The gene calls are TRBV19 and TRBJ1-4; tentative D call: TRBD1 (6 bases). The CDR3 extends over 14 amino acids. Germline V gene lookup returns CDR1 LNHDA and CDR2 SQIVND (reference sequence). V was cut by 4 bases and J by 8 bases, with 14 bases left in between. The CDR3 protein is CASSRKNREEKLFF. CDR3 nucleotide sequence: TGTGCCAGTAGTAGAAAAAACAGGGAAGAAAAACTGTTTTTT.

In this sample, this clonotype turned up many times. This chain uses TRBV20-1 with TRBJ1-4, with a weak D call TRBD1 (5 bases). CDR1 DFQATT and CDR2 SNEGSKA come from the germline V gene (reference sequence). The germline V and J ends were trimmed by 5 bases and 4 bases, with 17 bases remaining between them. The length of the CDR3 is 15 residues. The CDR3 nucleotides read TGCAGTGCTTCCGACCATAGACAGAGTAATGAAAAACTGTTTTTT. This gives the protein CSASDHRQSNEKLFF.

The chain has TRBV13 and TRBJ2-5; D is perhaps TRBD1 (6 bases). Deletions cut 7 bases from V and 3 bases from J, with 12 bases between. The CDR3 covers 13 residues. The germline CDR1 and CDR2 sequences are PRHDT and FYEKMQ (reference sequence). This CDR3 is CASNKEGEETQYF. CDR3 DNA sequence: TGTGCCAGCAACAAAGAGGGGGAAGAGACCCAGTACTTC.

In this sample, this clonotype turned up many times. This chain connects TRBV6-2 or TRBV6-3 to TRBJ2-7; D is unresolved. CDR3 length equals 14 residues. Trimming left V 1 base short and J 5 bases short, with 12 bases between. The germline CDR1 and CDR2 sequences are MNHEY and SVGEGT. This CDR3 reads CASSYFFSQDEQYF. The CDR3 DNA is TGTGCCAGCAGTTACTTTTTCTCCCAGGACGAGCAGTACTTC.

A few counts support this clonotype. One end of the junction does not line up with germline, which may come from a read error. This chain joins TRBV11-2 and TRBJ1-2; D is perhaps TRBD1 (5 bases). Germline loops: CDR1 SGHAT, CDR2 FQNNGV. There are 17 residues in the CDR3. CDR3 coding DNA: TGCGCCAGCAGCCAAGACACGGGACGATCAAGAAGCTATGGCTACACCTTC. This sequence encodes CASSQDTGRSRSYGYTF.